A selection of T cell receptor beta chains follows, all from one sample in a study of somatic mutations in cytotoxic T cells in rheumatoid arthritis. Repertoires were generated with immunoSEQ multiplex PCR, while TCRdb's copy carries only in-frame clones and drops some. The data contain about 15,000 clones, more than 70% of them singletons. The sequencing sample was made of CD8+ T cells sorted from blood. All receptors come from an adult with rheumatoid arthritis. The CDR3 runs from the conserved cysteine through the conserved F or W. D genes are given only for firm matches. Some rows have no size entry. The others give once, few or many, or a class for an expanded clone.

TGTGCCAGCAGCAACGGGGACTCGTTCTACGAGCAGTACTTC	CASSNGDSFYEQYF	few	.	TRBV2	TRBJ2-7	14
TGCGCCAGCAGCCAGGGACTAGCGATGAACGAGCAGTACTTC	CASSQGLAMNEQYF	.	TRBD2	TRBV5-1	TRBJ2-7	14
TGTGCCAGCAGTTCCAACAGGGGGCGGACTGAAGCTTTCTTT	CASSSNRGRTEAFF	.	TRBD1	TRBV6-5	TRBJ1-1	14
TGTGCCAGCAGCGCCAGCGGGGGGAGCACAGATACGCAGTATTTT	CASSASGGSTDTQYF	.	TRBD2	TRBV9	TRBJ2-3	15
TGTGCCAGCAGCCAGCTTATTCGGGGCGACGAACTGTTTTTT	CASSQLIRGDELFF	.	.	TRBV28	TRBJ1-4	14
TGCGCCAGCAGCCAAGGACCGAACACTGAAGCTTTCTTT	CASSQGPNTEAFF	.	.	TRBV4-1	TRBJ1-1	13
TGTGCCAGCAGACGGACAGGGAGGCCCGAGGGCGAGCAGTACTTC	CASRRTGRPEGEQYF	few	TRBD1	TRBV14	TRBJ2-7	15
TGTGCCAGCAGTTACTCCGCCGGACAGCACAGCTACACCTTC	CASSYSAGQHSYTF	few	.	TRBV6-5	TRBJ1-2	14
TGTGCCAGCCAAACTAGCGGACACACAGATACGCAGTATTTT	CASQTSGHTDTQYF	.	TRBD2	TRBV28	TRBJ2-3	14
TGCGCCAGCAGCCAGGGGCTTAATTCACCCCTCCACTTT	CASSQGLNSPLHF	.	.	TRBV4-1	TRBJ1-6	13
TGTGCCAGTAGGAGCCGGGACTCGTGGCGCACAGATACGCAGTATTTT	CASRSRDSWRTDTQYF	.	.	TRBV7-9	TRBJ2-3	16
TGTGCCAGCAGCGCCTCTAGCGGGGGGCTGCCAGATACGCAGTATTTT	CASSASSGGLPDTQYF	.	TRBD2	TRBV5-4	TRBJ2-3	16
TGTGCCAGCAGTTACAATAGCGGGATCGGGTCCTACGAGCAGTACTTC	CASSYNSGIGSYEQYF	.	TRBD2	TRBV6-6	TRBJ2-7	16
TGCGCCAGCAGCTTGGTTTCCCTGATGGCCGGGGAGCTGTTTTTT	CASSLVSLMAGELFF	once	.	TRBV5-1	TRBJ2-2	15
TGTGCCACCAGCCCCCGGACTAGCGGGCGCCGGGAGCAGTTCTTC	CATSPRTSGRREQFF	.	TRBD2	TRBV15	TRBJ2-1	15
TGTGCCAGCAGCCAAGAGGCTATACCCAACTACGAGCAGTACTTC	CASSQEAIPNYEQYF	.	.	TRBV4-2	TRBJ2-7	15
TGTGCCAGCAGTCCCTCCGGACAGGGGGCGCAAGACGAGCAGTACTTC	CASSPSGQGAQDEQYF	.	TRBD1	TRBV25-1	TRBJ2-7	16
TGTGCCAGCACCCTGGGCACGTATATCTACGAGCAGTACTTC	CASTLGTYIYEQYF	.	.	TRBV2	TRBJ2-7	14
TGTGCCAGTAGTACATGGGACAGTTTTCAGCCCCAGCATTTT	CASSTWDSFQPQHF	.	TRBD1	TRBV19	TRBJ1-5	14
TGTGCCAGCAGCCCGGCCGGGACAGCCTCCTATGGCTACACCTTC	CASSPAGTASYGYTF	once	TRBD1	TRBV5-6	TRBJ1-2	15
TGTGCCAGTAGTATAGCTGGGACCCCCGAGCAGTACTTC	CASSIAGTPEQYF	.	.	TRBV19	TRBJ2-7	13
TGTGCCAGTGGCAGGGATTCCTACGAGCAGTACTTC	CASGRDSYEQYF	few	.	TRBV19	TRBJ2-7	12
TGTGCCAGCCTTTTGTCGGGGGGCGGTGAGCAGTTCTTC	CASLLSGGGEQFF	.	.	TRBV5-4	TRBJ2-1	13
TGCGCCAGCAGCTTGGGATTGGAGCAGTACTTC	CASSLGLEQYF	few	.	TRBV5-1	TRBJ2-7	11
TGTGCTAGTGGTTTGGTTCCGAACGGGGAGCTGTTTTTT	CASGLVPNGELFF	.	.	TRBV12-5	TRBJ2-2	13
TGTGCCAGCAGGCCCCCCCCTGGGGTAGCTACGCAGTATTTT	CASRPPPGVATQYF	.	.	TRBV2	TRBJ2-3	14
TGTGCCAGCAGACCCTACCCTTTGGGGGAGGTCGCCGGGGAGCTGTTTTTT	CASRPYPLGEVAGELFF	.	.	TRBV9	TRBJ2-2	17
TGTGCCAGCAGTTTCGGGGGCTCTGGAAACACCATATATTTT	CASSFGGSGNTIYF	once	.	TRBV27	TRBJ1-3	14
TGTGCCAGCAGTTTATCTTTTGGGGACAGGATTCAGCCCCAGCATTTT	CASSLSFGDRIQPQHF	few	TRBD1	TRBV27	TRBJ1-5	16
TGTGCCAGCAGCCCAGCAGCTAGTGGAGGCTACACCTTC	CASSPAASGGYTF	.	.	TRBV7-9	TRBJ1-2	13
TGTGCCAGCAGTTACACCCCGAACACTGAAGCTTTCTTT	CASSYTPNTEAFF	few	.	TRBV6-5	TRBJ1-1	13
TGCGCCAGCAGCCACGGCCGGACAGGGGGGAACACCGGGGAGCTGTTTTTT	CASSHGRTGGNTGELFF	.	TRBD1	TRBV4-1	TRBJ2-2	17
TGTGCCAGCGCGACTAGCGGGGGGGCATCCGATACGCAGTATTTT	CASATSGGASDTQYF	.	TRBD2	TRBV6-4	TRBJ2-3	15
TGTGCCAGCAGTGAAGACGGCAATCAGCCCCAGCATTTT	CASSEDGNQPQHF	.	.	TRBV6-4	TRBJ1-5	13
TGTGCCAGCAGTGACGTGTACACTGAAGCTTTCTTT	CASSDVYTEAFF	once	.	TRBV6-1	TRBJ1-1	12
TGTGCCAGCAGCGCCCAGGACTATGGCTACACCTTC	CASSAQDYGYTF	.	.	TRBV11-2	TRBJ1-2	12
TGTGCCAGCAGCTTATATAGCGGGTCCAGCACAGATACGCAGTATTTT	CASSLYSGSSTDTQYF	.	TRBD2	TRBV7-6	TRBJ2-3	16
TGTGCCAGCAGTTTTGGGGGTTTCGAGCAGTACTTC	CASSFGGFEQYF	few	.	TRBV28	TRBJ2-7	12
TGTGCCAGCAGTACCACAGGGAGGAACACTGAAGCTTTCTTT	CASSTTGRNTEAFF	.	.	TRBV27	TRBJ1-1	14
TGCGCCAGCAGCTTGGACGCCTACGAGCAGTACTTC	CASSLDAYEQYF	.	.	TRBV5-1	TRBJ2-7	12
TGCGCCAGCAGATTGGGACAGGGCGACACCGGGGAGCTGTTTTTT	CASRLGQGDTGELFF	.	TRBD1	TRBV4-1	TRBJ2-2	15
TGTGCCTGGAGTGCCGGACTAGCGGGATATAGCGAGCAGTACTTC	CAWSAGLAGYSEQYF	once	TRBD2	TRBV30	TRBJ2-7	15
TGTGCCAGTGGGGGGGCGGACAATCAGCCCCAGCATTTT	CASGGADNQPQHF	.	.	TRBV19	TRBJ1-5	13
TGTGCCAGCAGTGAGAAGCCTCCGGGACAGGGGATCAACGAGCAGTACTTC	CASSEKPPGQGINEQYF	.	TRBD1	TRBV6-1	TRBJ2-7	17
TGTGCCAGCTCATCCGGGACTAGCGGGAGGGCCCTCGATGAGCAGTTCTTC	CASSSGTSGRALDEQFF	.	TRBD2	TRBV18	TRBJ2-1	17